The T cell receptor (beta chain) under discussion was sequenced for a study of regulatory T cells in long-lasting Graves disease. V was clipped by 7 bases and J by 5 bases, with 12 bases between them. This CDR3 has 12 amino acids. Germline CDR1 reads SNHLY; CDR2 reads FYNNEI. Time point denoted: newly diagnosed GD, antithyroid drugs for less than 3 months. RNA from PBMCs was the source of the TCR library. Diagnosing Graves' disease relied on the American Thyroid Association guidelines. HTBI primers from iRepertoire and Arm-PCR of CDR3 regions yielded the TCR beta libraries. TCRdb reanalysed the multiplex PCR reads using MiXCR and keeps one entry per CDR3 protein. The profile shows under 800,000 distinct CDR3 sequences, roughly 15% of them singletons. There are many counts of this clonotype. This same sample was also taken into another study, of T cells in Graves' hyperthyroidism and ophthalmopathy. From that second work: Clinical symptoms, serum thyroxine, TRAb, thyroid ultrasound and orbital computed tomography established diagnosis. Carried out on the TCR CDR3, a first-round RT-PCR used the HTBI primer set.

The gene calls are TRBV2 and TRBJ2-7; D might be TRBD1 or TRBD2, each matching 6 bases. This sample comprised peripheral blood mononuclear cells (PBMCs), obtained at new diagnosis, from a patient treated with antithyroid drugs. The sequence was collected from a woman in her 30s with Graves disease. The CDR3, as DNA: TGTGCCAGCAAGCCGGGGGCCCACGAGCAGTACTTC. Its translation: CASKPGAHEQYF.